This is a list of T cell receptor beta chains from one sample in a study of neurological immune-mediated disorders. TCRdb recomputed calls from the 5' RACE reads with MiXCR, one row per CDR3 protein. The top ten clones hold roughly 10% of a sample with 55,000 to 65,000 distinct CDR3 sequences, about 13% of them seen once. The sample consisted of PBMCs. The receptors were sampled from an older woman with HTLV-1-associated myelopathy (HAM/TSP). Both conserved end residues are part of each CDR3. D genes are given only for firm matches. Some rows mark clone size as missing; the rest say once, few, many or name a class of expanded clone.

J | V | size | D | CDR3 | DNA
TRBJ2-7 | TRBV20-1 | . | . | CSASMEGVAYEQYF | TGCAGTGCAAGTATGGAGGGAGTAGCCTACGAGCAGTACTTC
TRBJ2-2 | TRBV12-3/TRBV12-4 | many | . | CASTHPTGELFF | TGTGCCAGCACCCATCCGACCGGGGAGCTGTTTTTT
TRBJ2-7 | TRBV12-3/TRBV12-4 | many | . | CASSPGVREQYF | TGTGCCAGCAGTCCAGGGGTGCGCGAGCAGTACTTC
TRBJ2-7 | TRBV29-1 | many | . | CSVEGGESYEQYF | TGCAGCGTTGAGGGTGGGGAATCCTACGAGCAGTACTTC
TRBJ1-1 | TRBV20-1 | many | . | CSVPPVRMNTEAFF | TGCAGTGTTCCCCCAGTGAGGATGAACACTGAAGCTTTCTTT
TRBJ2-3 | TRBV6-6 | many | TRBD1 | CASKGAGGVFGTDTQYF | TGTGCCAGCAAAGGGGCAGGGGGCGTTTTTGGCACAGATACGCAGTATTTT
TRBJ1-5 | TRBV5-1 | many | . | CASSLEGGGIGPQHF | TGCGCCAGCAGCTTGGAAGGCGGGGGCATAGGGCCCCAGCATTTT
TRBJ1-2 | TRBV3-1 | many | . | CASSQGRIYGYTF | TGTGCCAGCAGCCAAGGGAGAATCTATGGCTACACCTTC
TRBJ2-7 | TRBV5-5 | many | . | CASSLSRAYEQYF | TGTGCCAGCAGCTTGAGCAGAGCCTACGAGCAGTACTTC
TRBJ1-4 | TRBV7-2 | many | . | CASSHGGAQGEKLFF | TGTGCCAGCAGCCACGGGGGGGCTCAAGGTGAAAAACTGTTTTTT
TRBJ2-3 | TRBV28 | few | TRBD2 | CASMREGQVVDTQYF | TGTGCCAGCATGAGGGAGGGCCAGGTGGTAGATACGCAGTATTTT
TRBJ2-2 | TRBV5-1 | . | TRBD2 | CASIPVLARVTGELFF | TGCGCCAGCATCCCCGTACTAGCGAGAGTAACCGGGGAGCTGTTTTTT
TRBJ2-1 | TRBV5-1 | few | TRBD1 | CASSLDWTGGYNEQFF | TGCGCCAGCAGCTTGGATTGGACAGGGGGCTACAATGAGCAGTTCTTC
TRBJ2-3 | TRBV6-1 | . | TRBD2 | CSSSGELAGESQYF | TGTTCCAGCAGTGGTGAACTAGCGGGAGAATCGCAGTATTTT
TRBJ1-4 | TRBV6-6 | many | . | CASSFNRVGAEKLFF | TGTGCCAGCAGTTTCAACAGGGTGGGGGCTGAAAAACTGTTTTTT
TRBJ2-3 | TRBV5-1 | many | . | CASSQTTGPNTDTQYF | TGCGCCAGCAGCCAGACTACAGGGCCTAACACAGATACGCAGTATTTT
TRBJ1-4 | TRBV27 | many | TRBD1 | CASSPRTGLNEKLFF | TGTGCCAGCAGTCCACGGACAGGCCTTAATGAAAAACTGTTTTTT
TRBJ2-1 | TRBV5-1 | many | . | CASSLAPGIGNEQFF | TGCGCCAGCAGCTTGGCTCCAGGGATTGGCAATGAGCAGTTCTTC
TRBJ2-3 | TRBV11-2 | many | TRBD2 | CASSLNGRGGDTQYF | TGTGCCAGCAGCTTAAACGGGAGGGGGGGGGATACGCAGTATTTT
TRBJ2-7 | TRBV5-5 | many | TRBD1 | CASSTTGAINYEQYF | TGTGCCAGCAGCACGACAGGGGCGATAAACTACGAGCAGTACTTC
TRBJ2-1 | TRBV4-1 | many | TRBD2 | CASSRQTSGRASEQFF | TGCGCCAGCAGCCGCCAGACTAGCGGGAGGGCTAGTGAGCAGTTCTTC
TRBJ1-2 | TRBV9 | many | . | CASTVGQEPNYGYTF | TGTGCCAGCACCGTCGGGCAGGAACCTAACTATGGCTACACCTTC
TRBJ2-1 | TRBV6-5 | . | . | CASRRARLGYNEQFF | TGTGCCAGCCGGAGGGCCCGATTGGGCTACAATGAGCAGTTCTTC
TRBJ2-3 | TRBV3-1 | many | TRBD2 | CASSQGGIAGGTDTQYF | TGTGCCAGCAGCCAAGGTGGAATAGCGGGAGGAACAGATACGCAGTATTTT
TRBJ1-4 | TRBV3-1 | many | TRBD1 | CASSQRGEGAGEKLFF | TGTGCCAGCAGCCAACGGGGGGAGGGGGCAGGAGAAAAACTGTTTTTT
TRBJ2-3 | TRBV29-1 | few | TRBD2 | CSVDGLAGERGTDTQYF | TGCAGCGTTGACGGTCTAGCGGGAGAGAGAGGAACAGATACGCAGTATTTT
TRBJ1-1 | TRBV5-1 | many | . | CASSLGGVGNTEAFF | TGCGCCAGCAGCTTGGGCGGCGTCGGGAACACTGAAGCTTTCTTT
TRBJ2-5 | TRBV5-1 | many | TRBD1 | CASSVRQGYSQETQYF | TGCGCCAGCAGCGTCCGACAGGGATATTCCCAAGAGACCCAGTACTTC
TRBJ2-1 | TRBV20-1 | . | TRBD2 | CSARSLAEIAYNEQFF | TGCAGTGCTAGAAGTCTAGCGGAGATCGCCTACAATGAGCAGTTCTTC
TRBJ2-2 | TRBV5-1 | . | . | CASSRDPDPVPGELFF | TGCGCCAGCAGTAGGGACCCCGACCCAGTCCCCGGGGAGCTGTTTTTT
TRBJ1-5 | TRBV10-3 | many | . | CAISGSDGPNQPQHF | TGTGCCATCAGTGGCTCGGACGGACCAAATCAGCCCCAGCATTTT
TRBJ1-4 | TRBV5-6 | many | . | CASSLNREKLFF | TGTGCCAGCAGCTTGAATCGGGAAAAACTGTTTTTT
TRBJ2-3 | TRBV20-1 | many | TRBD2 | CSAFPGLAGVKSDTQYF | TGCAGTGCCTTTCCGGGACTAGCGGGAGTAAAGTCAGATACGCAGTATTTT
TRBJ2-3 | TRBV5-1 | many | TRBD2 | CASSLNPSGGNGDTQYF | TGCGCCAGCAGCTTAAACCCCTCGGGGGGAAATGGAGATACGCAGTATTTT
TRBJ2-7 | TRBV5-1 | many | . | CASSLADGYEQYF | TGCGCCAGCAGCTTGGCCGACGGCTACGAGCAGTACTTC
TRBJ2-7 | TRBV20-1 | many | . | CSAPGYSRSYEQYF | TGCAGTGCCCCGGGGTACAGCCGCTCCTACGAGCAGTACTTC